The source of this T cell receptor beta chain is a study of blood T cell repertoires in COVID-19. Study in general: Sample material is recorded as cDNA or gDNA derived from T cells, B-cell-depleted T cells, or PBMCs.

Study processing details: Reference gene primers were amplified, and this amplification served to estimate nucleated cell counts. The table came from immunoSEQ multiplex PCR; TCRdb's copy has only in-frame clones and leaves some out. Clone size and the V and J calls come from that table; the DNA yielded D and trimming. The sample includes approximately 45,000 clones, around 83% seen only once; the top ten take 6% to 6.5%. V gave up 0 bases and J gave up 6 bases; unmatched junction bases: 3. The germline V gene has CDR1 GTSNPN and CDR2 SVGIG (reference sequence). The CDR3 covers 14 residues. The TCR was taken from an elderly woman with acute or convalescent COVID-19. V gene TRBV30 combines with J gene TRBJ1-5; TRBD1 agrees at 9 bases. The sample was peripheral blood. CDR3 sequence: CAWSVQGAVQPQHF. The CDR3 region has the DNA TGTGCCTGGAGTGTACAGGGGGCGGTTCAGCCCCAGCATTTT.